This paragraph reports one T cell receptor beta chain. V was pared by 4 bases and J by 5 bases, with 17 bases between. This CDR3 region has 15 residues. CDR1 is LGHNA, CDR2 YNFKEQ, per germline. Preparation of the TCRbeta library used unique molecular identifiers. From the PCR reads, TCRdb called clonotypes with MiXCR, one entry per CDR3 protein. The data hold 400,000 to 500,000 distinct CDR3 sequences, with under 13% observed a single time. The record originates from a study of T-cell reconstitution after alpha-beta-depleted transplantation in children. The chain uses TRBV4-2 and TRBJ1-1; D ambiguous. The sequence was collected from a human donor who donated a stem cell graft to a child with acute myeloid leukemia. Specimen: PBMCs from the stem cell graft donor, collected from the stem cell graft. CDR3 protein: CASSPFVGGPTEAFF. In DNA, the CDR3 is TGTGCCAGCAGCCCTTTTGTAGGAGGGCCGACTGAAGCTTTCTTT.